Presented here are 8 T cell receptor beta chains from one specimen sequenced in a study of blood T cell repertoires in COVID-19. The assay was immunoSEQ multiplex PCR, and TCRdb's table has in-frame clones only and misses some. The sample holds a few hundred thousand clones, around 89% seen once. The source material was peripheral blood. Receptor source: a young man with acute or convalescent COVID-19.

The V call is TRBV5-1, the J call TRBJ1-1, with D possibly TRBD1 on 5 matching bases. Trimming removed 0 bases at V and 4 bases at J, with 10 bases between. CDR1 is SGHRS and CDR2 is YFSETQ in the germline V gene. The CDR3 runs to 14 residues. The CDR3 protein is CASSLATVSTEAFF. The CDR3 nucleotides are TGCGCCAGCAGCTTGGCGACAGTTAGCACTGAAGCTTTCTTT.

The chain has TRBV5-1 and TRBJ2-5, with D possibly being TRBD1 (6 bases). The V gene lost 4 bases and the J gene lost 3 bases, with 13 bases spanning the gap. Germline V CDR1 and CDR2: SGHRS, YFSETQ. The CDR3 is 14 amino acids. The CDR3 is CASSLGHREETQYF. CDR3 DNA: TGCGCCAGCAGCCTTGGGCACAGGGAAGAGACCCAGTACTTC.

V is TRBV24-1 and J is TRBJ2-7; TRBD2 aligns across 9 bases. The CDR3 runs to 12 residues. Germline V CDR1 and CDR2: KGHDR, SFDVKD. After removal of 3 bases from V and 7 bases from J, the junction contained 0 bases not matched to a gene. The CDR3 reads CATSDGLAEQYF. The CDR3 DNA reads as TGTGCCACCAGTGATGGACTAGCGGAGCAGTACTTC.

This chain connects TRBV2 to TRBJ1-3; D gene ambiguous. Trimming took off 3 bases at V and 0 bases at J, with 9 bases between the two ends. This CDR3 is 15 amino acids long. Germline CDR1 and CDR2: SNHLY and FYNNEI. CDR3 residues: CASSERGNSGNTIYF. The DNA of the CDR3 is TGTGCCAGCAGTGAGCGGGGAAACTCTGGAAACACCATATATTTT.

This chain uses TRBV5-1 with TRBJ2-1, with 7 bases lining up with TRBD2. This CDR3 has 16 residues. Per the germline V gene, CDR1 is SGHRS and CDR2 is YFSETQ. J was trimmed by 4 bases and V by 2 bases; bases with no gene match: 9. CDR3 region: CASSLTTSDLYNEQFF. The CDR3 DNA follows: TGCGCCAGCAGCTTAACAACTAGCGACCTATACAATGAGCAGTTCTTC.

The chain carries TRBV28 and TRBJ1-3; TRBD1 agrees at 7 bases. CDR1 and CDR2 from the germline V gene are MDHEN and SYDVKM. J was trimmed by 0 bases and V by 10 bases; bases with no gene match: 6. The CDR3 has 14 amino acids. The CDR3 bases are TGTGCCACTAAGACAGGGACCTCTGGAAACACCATATATTTT. Protein sequence: CATKTGTSGNTIYF.

The rearrangement links TRBV7-9 to TRBJ1-2; tentative D call: TRBD1 (6 bases). This CDR3 is 14 amino acids long. V lost 5 bases and J lost 3, with 13 bases in between. Germline lookup yields CDR1 SEHNR and CDR2 FQNEAQ (reference sequence). As DNA, the CDR3 is TGTGCCAGCAGCCCACAGGGAAAAGACTATGGCTACACCTTC. It yields the protein CASSPQGKDYGYTF.

This clone was detected only a few times. This sequence joins TRBV28 and TRBJ1-1, with a tentative D call TRBD1 (5 bases). Germline assignment: CDR1 MDHEN and CDR2 SYDVKM. This CDR3 region has 14 residues. V shed 5 bases and J shed 4 bases, with 14 bases lying between them. The CDR3 DNA reads TGTGCCAGCAGTCCTCCCCCGGGGGGCACTGAAGCTTTCTTT. Its translation: CASSPPPGGTEAFF.